This TCR beta chain was recovered during a study of cytomegalovirus exposure and HLA in healthy donors. The J segment lost 6 bases and the V segment lost 5 bases, leaving 11 bases of the junction unmatched. Germline V gene data show CDR1 as ENHRY and CDR2 as SYGVKD. The CDR3 sequence is 15 residues long. Study-level results: Association with HLA alleles at 0.05 false discovery rate was found for roughly 17,000 TCR beta sequences in a later analysis.

Primers: 60 Vbeta forward and 13 Jbeta reverse. Repertoires were generated with immunoSEQ multiplex PCR, while TCRdb's copy carries only in-frame clones and drops some. The sample shows more than 150,000 clones, 65% to 85% of them seen only once. This clone was found once. Its antigen is undetermined. V and J are TRBV10-3 and TRBJ2-7; the match to TRBD2 covers 9 bases. This receptor was identified in a girl between 10 and 17 years old in good health and CMV-seropositive. The specimen sequenced was PBMCs. In nucleotides, the CDR3 is TGTGCCATCAGTCCGGTCGGCGGGGGGGCCGGCGAGCAGTACTTC. Amino acid sequence: CAISPVGGGAGEQYF.